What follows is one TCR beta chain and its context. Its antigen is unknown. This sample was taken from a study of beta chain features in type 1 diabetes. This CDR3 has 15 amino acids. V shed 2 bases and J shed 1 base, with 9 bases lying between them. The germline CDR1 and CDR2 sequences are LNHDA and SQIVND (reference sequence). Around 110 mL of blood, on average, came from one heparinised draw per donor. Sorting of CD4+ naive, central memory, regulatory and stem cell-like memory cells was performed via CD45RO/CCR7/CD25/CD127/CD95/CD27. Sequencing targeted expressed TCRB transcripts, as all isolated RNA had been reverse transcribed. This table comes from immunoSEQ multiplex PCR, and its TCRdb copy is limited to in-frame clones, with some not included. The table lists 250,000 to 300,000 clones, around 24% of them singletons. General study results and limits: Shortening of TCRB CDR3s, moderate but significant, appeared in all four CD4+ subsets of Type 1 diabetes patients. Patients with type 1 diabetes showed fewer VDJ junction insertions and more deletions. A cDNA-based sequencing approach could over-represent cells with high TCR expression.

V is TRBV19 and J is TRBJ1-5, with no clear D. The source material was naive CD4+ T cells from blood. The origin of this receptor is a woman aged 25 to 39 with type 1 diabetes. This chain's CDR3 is CASSIHQASNQPQHF. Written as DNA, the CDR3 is TGTGCCAGTAGTATACATCAGGCGAGCAATCAGCCCCAGCATTTT.